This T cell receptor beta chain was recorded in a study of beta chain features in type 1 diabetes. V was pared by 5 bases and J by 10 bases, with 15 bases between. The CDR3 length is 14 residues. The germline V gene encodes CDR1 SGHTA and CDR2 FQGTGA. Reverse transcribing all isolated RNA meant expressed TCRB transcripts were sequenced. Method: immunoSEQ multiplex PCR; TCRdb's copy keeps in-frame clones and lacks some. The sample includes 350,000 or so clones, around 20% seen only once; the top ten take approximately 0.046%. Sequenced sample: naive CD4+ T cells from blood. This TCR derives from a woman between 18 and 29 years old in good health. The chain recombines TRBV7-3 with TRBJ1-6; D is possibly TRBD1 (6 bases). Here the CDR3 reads CASSLQGGESPLHF. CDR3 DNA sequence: TGTGCCAGCAGCCTACAGGGAGGGGAATCACCCCTCCACTTT.